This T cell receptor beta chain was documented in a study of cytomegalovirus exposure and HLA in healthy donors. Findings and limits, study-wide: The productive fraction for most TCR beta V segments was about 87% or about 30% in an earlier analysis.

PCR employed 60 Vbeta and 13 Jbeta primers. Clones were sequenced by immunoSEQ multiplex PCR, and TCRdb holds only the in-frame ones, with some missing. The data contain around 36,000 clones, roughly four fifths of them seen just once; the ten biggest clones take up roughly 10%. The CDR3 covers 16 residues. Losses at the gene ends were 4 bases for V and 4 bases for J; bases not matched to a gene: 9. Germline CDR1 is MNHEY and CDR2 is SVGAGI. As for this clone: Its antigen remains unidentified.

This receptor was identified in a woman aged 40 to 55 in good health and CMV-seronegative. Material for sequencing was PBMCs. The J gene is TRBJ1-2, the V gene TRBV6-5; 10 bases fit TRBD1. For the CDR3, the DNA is TGTGCCAGCAGTTTTACCGGGACAGGGGTGGGCTATGGCTACACCTTC. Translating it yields CASSFTGTGVGYGYTF.